The sequence of this T cell receptor beta chain was determined in a study of lung T cells in sarcoidosis with Löfgren's syndrome. From germline, CDR1 is SNHLY and CDR2 FYNNEI. The CDR3 runs to 13 residues. The V end was cut by 4 bases, the J end by 11 bases, with 15 bases between. By share, this clonotype counts as medium-sized. Its antigen is as yet unknown. TCRdb itself ran the reads through MiXCR, one entry per CDR3 protein. The sample comprises roughly 2,100 distinct CDR3 sequences, under 25% of which are singletons, and 25% rests with the top ten. Study-wide findings and caveats: Versus controls, Löfgren's syndrome patients reportedly showed TRAV12-1 and TRBV2 as most expanded.

This TCR was sampled from a human donor with sarcoidosis (Löfgren's syndrome or another form), or a control subject (not recorded which). This chain connects TRBV2 to TRBJ1-5; D uncertain. Material for sequencing was CD4+ T cells from bronchoalveolar lavage. DNA for the CDR3: TGTGCCAGCAGTGCTGGATCCCGGGAGGCCCAGCATTTT. Translating it yields CASSAGSREAQHF.